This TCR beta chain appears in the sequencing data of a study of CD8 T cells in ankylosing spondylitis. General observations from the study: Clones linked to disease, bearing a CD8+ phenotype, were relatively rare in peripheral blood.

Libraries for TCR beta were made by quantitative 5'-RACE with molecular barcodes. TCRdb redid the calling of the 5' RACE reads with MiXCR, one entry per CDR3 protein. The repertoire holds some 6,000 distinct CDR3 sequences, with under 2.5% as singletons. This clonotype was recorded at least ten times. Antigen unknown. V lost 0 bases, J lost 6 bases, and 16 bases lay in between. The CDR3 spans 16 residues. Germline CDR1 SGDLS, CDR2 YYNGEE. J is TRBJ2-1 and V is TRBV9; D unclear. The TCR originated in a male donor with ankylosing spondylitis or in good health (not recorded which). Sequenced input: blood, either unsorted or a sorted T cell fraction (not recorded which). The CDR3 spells CASSVGSRLVPNEQFF. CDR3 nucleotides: TGTGCCAGCAGCGTAGGCTCGCGGCTGGTGCCCAATGAGCAGTTCTTC.